This paragraph reports one T cell receptor beta chain. This sample was taken from a study of blood T cell repertoires in COVID-19. Study-level information: COVID-19 samples, acute and convalescent, were from the United States, Italy and Spain.

In the study's own analysis: The assay estimated nucleated cells by amplifying reference gene primers. Sequencing used immunoSEQ multiplex PCR; TCRdb keeps in-frame clones, though not all of them. That table is the source of V, J and clone size, and D and trimming were worked out from the DNA. The sample lists around 160,000 clones, around nine tenths occurring once. V lost 4 bases and J 1 base, leaving 7 bases between the germline ends. The CDR3 sequence is 13 residues long. CDR1 is KGHDR, CDR2 SFDVKD, per germline. The source is a man in his 60s with active or convalescent COVID-19. The sequencing input was peripheral blood. This rearrangement joins TRBV24-1 to TRBJ2-7, with TRBD1 as a possible D gene (5 bases). The CDR3: CATSDRTSYEQYF. CDR3 DNA sequence: TGTGCCACCAGTGACCGGACATCCTACGAGCAGTACTTC.